The 10 T cell receptor beta chains in this list originate from one sample, sequenced in a study of shared clonotypes between healthy human individuals. Profiling relied on immunoSEQ multiplex PCR, and the TCRdb table lists in-frame clones only, not all of them. The sample holds nearly 1 million clones, around 80% seen once. Sequencing used memory CD4+ T cells sorted from blood. The sample's subset: CD45RA-negative fraction. Receptor source: a young man in good health.

V gene TRBV7-2 combines with J gene TRBJ1-3; D not certain. CDR3 size: 17 residues. Germline loops: CDR1 SGHTA, CDR2 FQGNSA. Trimming left V 5 bases short and J 4 bases short, with 21 bases between. The CDR3 nucleotides are TGTGCCAGCAGCCCCCAATTGTCGGGGTACGGAGGAAACACCATATATTTT. Its protein product is CASSPQLSGYGGNTIYF.

This clone has only a few counts. The rearrangement joins TRBV6-6 to TRBJ1-1; D is unclear. Germline V gene sequence: CDR1 MNHNY, CDR2 SVGAGI (reference sequence). V dropped 6 bases and J dropped 2 bases, with 10 bases sitting between them. This CDR3 is 13 amino acids long. CDR3 sequence: CASRAPLNTEAFF. As DNA, the CDR3 is TGTGCCAGCAGAGCCCCGCTAAACACTGAAGCTTTCTTT.

The J gene is TRBJ1-2, the V gene TRBV28, with D maybe TRBD1 (6 bases). The CDR3 spans 17 residues. Germline lookup yields CDR1 MDHEN and CDR2 SYDVKM. V lost 5 bases, J lost 1 base, and 20 bases lay in between. The CDR3 coding sequence is TGTGCCAGCAGTCCCCCGAGCGGGGACATGATTAACTATGGCTACACCTTC. This sequence encodes CASSPPSGDMINYGYTF.

The chain has TRBV6-5 and TRBJ1-1, with D unresolved. The CDR3 is made up of 12 amino acids. Germline V gene data show CDR1 as MNHEY and CDR2 as SVGAGI. V was trimmed by 4 bases and J by 1 base, leaving 4 bases between them. The CDR3 DNA follows: TGTGCCAGCAGTTTACGGAACACTGAAGCTTTCTTT. Residues: CASSLRNTEAFF.

The chain has TRBV18 and TRBJ1-1; no firm D call. From germline, CDR1 is KGHSH and CDR2 LQKENI. The CDR3 has 15 amino acids. V was pared by 1 base and J by 2 bases, with 11 bases between. Here the CDR3 reads CASSPRDLRNTEAFF. In DNA form, the CDR3 reads TGTGCCAGCTCACCACGTGATCTGAGAAACACTGAAGCTTTCTTT.

This clone appeared a single time. The chain carries TRBV4-1 and TRBJ2-2; D is ambiguous. The CDR3 runs 13 residues. The V and J ends lost 4 bases and 3 bases respectively, with 6 bases between them. Germline values: CDR1 MGHRA, CDR2 YSYEKL. In DNA form, the CDR3 reads TGCGCCAGCAGCCCCGGTTACACCGGGGAGCTGTTTTTT. Protein sequence: CASSPGYTGELFF.

This clone was observed a handful of times. The V call is TRBV29-1, the J call TRBJ2-3; no definite D call. Germline V CDR1 and CDR2: SQVTM, ANQGSEA. With 6 bases removed from V and 0 bases from J, the gap between germline ends came to 22 bases. This CDR3 is 17 amino acids long. The CDR3 loop is CSVLRIWAQKSTDTQYF. In DNA, the CDR3 is TGCAGCGTCCTTCGGATTTGGGCCCAGAAGAGCACAGATACGCAGTATTTT.

Points on this clone: This is likely an artifact of a read error, given a far larger clone one base away. The chain couples TRBV5-4 to TRBJ1-1, with D possibly being TRBD1 (6 bases). This CDR3 has 13 amino acids. The V gene lost 4 bases and the J gene lost 1 base, with 8 bases spanning the gap. Germline V CDR1 and CDR2: SGHNT, YYREEE (reference sequence). CDR3 nucleotide sequence: TGTGCCAGCAGCCGGGGACAGAACACTGAAGCTTTCTTT. This gives the protein CASSRGQNTEAFF.

The chain recombines TRBV20-1 with TRBJ1-1, with 8 bases lining up with TRBD1. Germline V gene lookup returns CDR1 DFQATT and CDR2 SNEGSKA (reference sequence). V shed 5 bases, J shed 8 bases, and the junction held 4 bases outside the gene matches. The CDR3 is made up of 11 amino acids. CDR3 residues: CSAGDRSEAFF. CDR3 nucleotides: TGCAGTGCTGGGGACAGGAGCGAAGCTTTCTTT.

This clone was counted once. The chain employs TRBV6-5 and TRBJ2-5, with 10 bases fitting TRBD2. The V gene's germline CDR1 is MNHEY and CDR2 SVGAGI. J gave up 1 base and V 4 bases, and 3 bases lay outside the gene matches. There are 15 residues in the CDR3. The CDR3 region is CASSSSGGSQETQYF. The CDR3 region has the DNA TGTGCCAGCAGTTCTAGCGGGGGTAGCCAAGAGACCCAGTACTTC.